Each of the 11 T cell receptor beta chains below was sequenced from the same sample in a study of T cell responses to AZD1222 COVID-19 vaccine. The data were produced by immunoSEQ multiplex PCR, yet TCRdb's version contains in-frame clones alone and is incomplete. The sample lists 100,000 or so clones, over 85% occurring once. Sequenced here: peripheral blood, sampled on day 0 of AZD1222 vaccination. These receptors were obtained from an adult in good health.

This clone was found once. The chain carries TRBV7-9 and TRBJ1-6; 9 bases fit TRBD1. V shed 5 bases, J shed 8 bases, and the junction held 7 bases outside the gene matches. The CDR3 runs 15 residues. The germline V gene encodes CDR1 SEHNR and CDR2 FQNEAQ (reference sequence). Here the CDR3 reads CASSLPTGGDSPLHF. CDR3 sequence (DNA): TGTGCCAGCAGCCTACCGACAGGGGGGGATTCACCCCTCCACTTT.

This rearrangement joins TRBV6-5 to TRBJ1-5; D may be TRBD1 (5 bases). Germline V gives CDR1 MNHEY, CDR2 SVGAGI. This CDR3 is 16 amino acids long. V gave up 0 bases and J gave up 3 bases, with 12 bases separating them. The CDR3 bases are TGTGCCAGCAGTTACTCGGGGGACGGATCCAATCAGCCCCAGCATTTT. It specifies CASSYSGDGSNQPQHF.

The rearrangement uses TRBV7-9 and TRBJ2-1; the D is unclear. From germline, CDR1 is SEHNR and CDR2 FQNEAQ (reference sequence). With 1 base removed from V and 8 bases from J, the gap between germline ends came to 6 bases. CDR3 length: 12 residues. The CDR3 coding sequence is TGTGCCAGCAGCTTAGAAGCATATGAGCAGTTCTTC. Translating gives CASSLEAYEQFF.

The chain recombines TRBV5-1 with TRBJ1-6; possible D gene TRBD1, 6 bases. This CDR3 is 15 amino acids long. Trimming removed 0 bases at V and 5 bases at J, with 9 bases between. Looked up from germline, CDR1 is SGHRS and CDR2 is YFSETQ. CDR3 sequence (DNA): TGCGCCAGCAGCTTGGACAGGGCGGATAATTCACCCCTCCACTTT. This encodes CASSLDRADNSPLHF.

The chain employs TRBV18 and TRBJ1-2, with a possible D match to TRBD1 (5 bases). Trimming cost V 3 bases and J 6 bases, with 17 bases left between them. Germline assignment: CDR1 KGHSH and CDR2 LQKENI. The CDR3 consists of 15 residues. The CDR3 DNA follows: TGTGCCAGCTCACCCCTGGAGGGACCAGATAATGGCTACACCTTC. Its translation is CASSPLEGPDNGYTF.

The chain couples TRBV9 to TRBJ1-5; possible D gene TRBD1, 6 bases. Trimming cost V 4 bases and J 4 bases, with 15 bases left between them. This CDR3 contains 15 residues. Germline-derived CDR1 and CDR2 are SGDLS and YYNGEE. Here the CDR3 reads CASSTKGENNQPQHF. The CDR3 DNA reads as TGTGCCAGCAGCACCAAGGGGGAAAATAATCAGCCCCAGCATTTT.

CDR3 DNA sequence: TGTGCCAGCAGCCTCCCCGGACTGCTCACCGGGGAGCTGTTTTTT. Protein sequence: CASSLPGLLTGELFF. The rearrangement links TRBV7-9 to TRBJ2-2; TRBD2 is a possible D gene (5 bases). Germline loops: CDR1 SEHNR, CDR2 FQNEAQ (reference sequence). V gave up 5 bases and J gave up 4 bases, with 14 bases separating them. This CDR3 region has 15 residues. The full variable domain, rest sourced from reference TRBV7-9 and TRBJ2-2, is DTGVSQNPRHKITKRGQNVTFRCDPISEHNRLYWYRQTLGQGPEFLTYFQNEAQLEKSRLLSDRFSAERPKGSFSTLEIQRTEQGDSAMYLCASSLPGLLTGELFFGEGSRLTVL.

The chain links TRBV7-8 to TRBJ1-2; D unclear. V gave up 4 bases and J gave up 4 bases, with 7 bases separating them. The V gene's germline CDR1 is SGHVS and CDR2 FQNEAQ. This CDR3 comprises 12 residues. The CDR3 nucleotides are TGTGCCAGCAGCTCTTCTTTCTATGGCTACACCTTC. This codes for CASSSSFYGYTF.

V is TRBV11-1 and J is TRBJ1-6; the D is unclear. V was clipped by 3 bases and J by 0 bases, with 9 bases between them. The CDR3 is 16 amino acids. Looked up from germline, CDR1 is SGHAT and CDR2 is FQDESV (reference sequence). As DNA, the CDR3 is TGTGCCAGCAGCTTCCGGGCCAGCTCCTATAATTCACCCCTCCACTTT. It specifies CASSFRASSYNSPLHF.

This clone was seen just once. J is TRBJ1-2 and V is TRBV18, with unresolved D. This CDR3 is built from 15 residues. Trimming stripped 0 bases from V and 2 bases from J, with 10 bases between. Germline-derived CDR1 and CDR2 are KGHSH and LQKENI. CDR3 loop: CASSPPEVFNYGYTF. CDR3 coding DNA: TGTGCCAGCTCACCACCGGAGGTATTCAACTATGGCTACACCTTC.

V is TRBV4-1 and J is TRBJ1-1; D might be TRBD1 (5 bases). The V gene lost 2 bases and the J gene lost 11 bases, with 15 bases spanning the gap. The CDR3 has 13 residues. CDR1 is MGHRA, CDR2 YSYEKL, per germline. The CDR3, as DNA: TGCGCCAGCAGCCAATATCAGGGCGTTGGGGCTTTCTTT. It specifies CASSQYQGVGAFF.